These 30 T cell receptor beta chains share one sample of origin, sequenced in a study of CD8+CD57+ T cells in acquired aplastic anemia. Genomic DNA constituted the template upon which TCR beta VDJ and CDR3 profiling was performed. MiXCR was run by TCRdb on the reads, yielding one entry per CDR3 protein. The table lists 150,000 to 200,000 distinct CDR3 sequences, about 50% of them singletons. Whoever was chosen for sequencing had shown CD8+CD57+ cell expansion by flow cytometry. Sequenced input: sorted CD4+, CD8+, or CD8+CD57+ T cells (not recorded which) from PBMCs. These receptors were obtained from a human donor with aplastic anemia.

DNA of the CDR3: TGCGCCAGCAGTGAGTCACAGAACACTGAAGCTTTCTTT. This sequence encodes CASSESQNTEAFF. The rearrangement joins TRBV10-1 to TRBJ1-1; D is uncertain. The V gene lost 0 bases and the J gene lost 1 base, with 3 bases spanning the gap. Germline CDR1 is WNHNN and CDR2 is SYGVQD (reference sequence). The CDR3 sequence is 13 residues long.

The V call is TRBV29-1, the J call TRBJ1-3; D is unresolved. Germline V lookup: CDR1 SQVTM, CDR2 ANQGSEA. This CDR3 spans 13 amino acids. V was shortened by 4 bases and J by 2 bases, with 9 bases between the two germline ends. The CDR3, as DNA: TGCAGCGTTGTAAGTCCTGCTGGAAACACCATATATTTT. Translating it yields CSVVSPAGNTIYF.

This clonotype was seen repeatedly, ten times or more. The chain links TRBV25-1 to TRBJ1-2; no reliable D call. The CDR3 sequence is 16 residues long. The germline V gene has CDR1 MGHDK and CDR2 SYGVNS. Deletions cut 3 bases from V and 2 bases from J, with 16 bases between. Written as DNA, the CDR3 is TGTGCCAGCAGTGATCTCGACATAGGAACCAACTATGGCTACACCTTC. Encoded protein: CASSDLDIGTNYGYTF.

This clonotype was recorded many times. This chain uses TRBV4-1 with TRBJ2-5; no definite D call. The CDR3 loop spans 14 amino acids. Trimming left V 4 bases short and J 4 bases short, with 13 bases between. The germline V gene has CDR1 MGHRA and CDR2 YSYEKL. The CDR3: CASSPPSGTETQYF. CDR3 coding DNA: TGCGCCAGCAGCCCACCTTCGGGTACAGAGACCCAGTACTTC.

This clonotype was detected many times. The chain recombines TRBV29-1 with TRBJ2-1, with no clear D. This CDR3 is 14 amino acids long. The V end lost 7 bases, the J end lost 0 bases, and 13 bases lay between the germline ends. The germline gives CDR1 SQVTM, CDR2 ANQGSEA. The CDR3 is CSDRFRSSYNEQFF. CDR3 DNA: TGCAGCGATCGTTTTAGGAGCTCCTACAATGAGCAGTTCTTC.

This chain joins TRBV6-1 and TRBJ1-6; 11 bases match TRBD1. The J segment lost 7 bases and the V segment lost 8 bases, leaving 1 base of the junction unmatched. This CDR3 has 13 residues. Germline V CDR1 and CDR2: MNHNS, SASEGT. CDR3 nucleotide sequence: TGTGCCAGCGGACAGGGGGCGAATTCACCCCTCCACTTT. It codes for CASGQGANSPLHF.

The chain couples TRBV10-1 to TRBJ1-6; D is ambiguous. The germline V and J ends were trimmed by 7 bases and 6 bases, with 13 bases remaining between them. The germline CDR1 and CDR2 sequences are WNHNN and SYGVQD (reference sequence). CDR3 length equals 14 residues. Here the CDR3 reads CASTFRPGNSPLHF. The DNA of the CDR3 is TGCGCCAGCACTTTTCGTCCGGGTAATTCACCCCTCCACTTT.

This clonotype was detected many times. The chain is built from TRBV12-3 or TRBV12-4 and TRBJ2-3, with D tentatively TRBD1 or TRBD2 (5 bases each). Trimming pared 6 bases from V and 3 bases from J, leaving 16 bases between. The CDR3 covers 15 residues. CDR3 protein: CASSLGVASTDTQYF. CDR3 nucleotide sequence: TGTGCCAGCAGCCTAGGGGTAGCGAGTACAGATACGCAGTATTTT.

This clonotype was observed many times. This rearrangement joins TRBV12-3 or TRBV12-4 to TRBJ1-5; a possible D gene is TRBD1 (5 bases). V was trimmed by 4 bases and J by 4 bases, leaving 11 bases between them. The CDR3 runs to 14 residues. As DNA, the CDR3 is TGTGCCAGCAGTTATTCCAGGGCGAATCAGCCCCAGCATTTT. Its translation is CASSYSRANQPQHF.

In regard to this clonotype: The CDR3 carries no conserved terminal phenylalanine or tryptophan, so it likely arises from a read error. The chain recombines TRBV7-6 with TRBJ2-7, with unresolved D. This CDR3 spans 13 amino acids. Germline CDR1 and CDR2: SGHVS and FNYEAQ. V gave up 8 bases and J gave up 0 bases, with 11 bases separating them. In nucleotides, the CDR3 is TGTGCCAGCGGCACGACGATCTCCTACGAGCAGTACTCC. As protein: CASGTTISYEQYS.

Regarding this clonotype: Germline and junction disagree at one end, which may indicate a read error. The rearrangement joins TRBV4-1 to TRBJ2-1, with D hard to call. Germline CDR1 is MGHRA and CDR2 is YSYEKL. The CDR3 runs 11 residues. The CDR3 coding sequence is TGCGCCGGCAGCCTACTAAATGAGCAGTTCTTC. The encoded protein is CAGSLLNEQFF.

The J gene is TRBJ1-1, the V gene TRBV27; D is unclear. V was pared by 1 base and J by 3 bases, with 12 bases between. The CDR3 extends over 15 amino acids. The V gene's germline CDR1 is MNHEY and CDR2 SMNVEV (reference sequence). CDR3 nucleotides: TGTGCCAGCAGTTTATTGACGGGGATGGACACTGAAGCTTTCTTT. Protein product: CASSLLTGMDTEAFF.

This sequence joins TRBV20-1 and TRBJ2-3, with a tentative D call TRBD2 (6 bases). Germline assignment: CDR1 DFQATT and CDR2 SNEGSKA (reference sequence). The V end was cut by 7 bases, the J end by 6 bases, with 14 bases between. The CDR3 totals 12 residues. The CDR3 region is CSVRPSVDTQYF. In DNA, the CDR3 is TGCAGTGTAAGACCTAGCGTCGATACGCAGTATTTT.

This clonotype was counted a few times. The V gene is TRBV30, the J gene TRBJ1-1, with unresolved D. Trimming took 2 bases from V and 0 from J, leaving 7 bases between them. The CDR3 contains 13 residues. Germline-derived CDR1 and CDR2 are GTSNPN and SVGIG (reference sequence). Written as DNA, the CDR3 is TGTGCCTGGAGTCCGCAGATGAACACTGAAGCTTTCTTT. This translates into CAWSPQMNTEAFF.

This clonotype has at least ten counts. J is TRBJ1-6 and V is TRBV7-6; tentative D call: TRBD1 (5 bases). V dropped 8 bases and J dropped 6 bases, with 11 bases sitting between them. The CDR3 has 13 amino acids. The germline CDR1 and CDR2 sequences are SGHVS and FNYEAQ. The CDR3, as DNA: TGTGCCAGCCGACAGAGGGCTAATTCACCCCTCCACTTT. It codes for CASRQRANSPLHF.

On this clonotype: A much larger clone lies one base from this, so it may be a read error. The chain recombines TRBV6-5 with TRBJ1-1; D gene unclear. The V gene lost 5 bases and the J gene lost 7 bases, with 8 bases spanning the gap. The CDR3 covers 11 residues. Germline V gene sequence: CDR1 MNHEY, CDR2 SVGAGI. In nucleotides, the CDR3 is TGTGCCAGCAGTCATTCGGATGAAGCTTTCTTT. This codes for CASSHSDEAFF.

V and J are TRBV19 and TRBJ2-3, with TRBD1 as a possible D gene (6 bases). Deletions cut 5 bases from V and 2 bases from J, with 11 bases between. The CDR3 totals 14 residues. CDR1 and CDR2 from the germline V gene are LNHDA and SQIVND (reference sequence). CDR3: CASSETGNTDTQYF. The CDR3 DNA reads TGTGCCAGTAGTGAGACAGGTAACACAGATACGCAGTATTTT.

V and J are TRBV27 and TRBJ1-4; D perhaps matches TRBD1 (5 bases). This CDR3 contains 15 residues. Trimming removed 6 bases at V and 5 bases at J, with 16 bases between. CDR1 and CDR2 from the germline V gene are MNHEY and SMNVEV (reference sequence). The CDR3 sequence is CASSLLGTANEKLFF. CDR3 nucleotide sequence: TGTGCCAGCAGCTTACTCGGGACGGCGAATGAAAAACTGTTTTTT. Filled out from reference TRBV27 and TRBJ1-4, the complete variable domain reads EAQVTQNPRYLITVTGKKLTVTCSQNMNHEYMSWYRQDPGLGLRQIYYSMNVEVTDKGDVPEGYKVSRKEKRNFPLILESPSPNQTSLYFCASSLLGTANEKLFFGSGTQLSVL.

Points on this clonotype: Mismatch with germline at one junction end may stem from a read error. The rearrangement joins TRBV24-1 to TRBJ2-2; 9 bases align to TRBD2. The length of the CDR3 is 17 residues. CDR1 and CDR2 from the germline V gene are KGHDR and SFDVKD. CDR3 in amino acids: CASSWWAGGDPAGELFF. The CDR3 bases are TGTGCCAGCAGTTGGTGGGCGGGAGGGGATCCGGCCGGGGAGCTGTTTTTT.

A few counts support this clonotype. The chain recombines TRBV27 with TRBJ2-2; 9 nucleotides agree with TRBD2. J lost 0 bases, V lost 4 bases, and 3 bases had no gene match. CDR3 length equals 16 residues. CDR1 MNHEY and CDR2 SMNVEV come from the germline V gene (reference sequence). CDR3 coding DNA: TGTGCCAGCAGTTCCCGACTAGCGGCGAACACCGGGGAGCTGTTTTTT. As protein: CASSSRLAANTGELFF.

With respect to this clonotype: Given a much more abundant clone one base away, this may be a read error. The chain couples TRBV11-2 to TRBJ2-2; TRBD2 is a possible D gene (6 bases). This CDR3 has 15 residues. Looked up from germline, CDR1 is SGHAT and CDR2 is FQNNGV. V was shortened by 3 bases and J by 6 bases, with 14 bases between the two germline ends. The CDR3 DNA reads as TGTGCCAGCAGCTTGGTGGAGGGGCAAGCCGGGGAGCTGTTTTTT. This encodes CASSLVEGQAGELFF.

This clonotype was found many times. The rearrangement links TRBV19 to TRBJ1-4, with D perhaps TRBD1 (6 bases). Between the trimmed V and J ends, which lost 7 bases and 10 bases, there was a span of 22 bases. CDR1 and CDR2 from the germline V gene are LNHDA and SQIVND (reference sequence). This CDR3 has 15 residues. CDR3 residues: CASTLLQGSRGKLFF. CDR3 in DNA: TGTGCCAGTACCTTACTACAGGGCTCGAGGGGAAAACTGTTTTTT.

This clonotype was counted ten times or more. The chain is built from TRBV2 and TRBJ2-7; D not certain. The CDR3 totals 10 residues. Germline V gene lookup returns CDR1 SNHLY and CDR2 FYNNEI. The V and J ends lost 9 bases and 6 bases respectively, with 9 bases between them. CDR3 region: CASGPGEQYF. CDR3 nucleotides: TGTGCCAGTGGACCTGGCGAGCAGTACTTC. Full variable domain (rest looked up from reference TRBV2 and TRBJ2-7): EPEVTQTPSHQVTQMGQEVILRCVPISNHLYFYWYRQILGQKVEFLVSFYNNEISEKSEIFDDQFSVERPDGSNFTLKIRSTKLEDSAMYFCASGPGEQYFGPGTRLTVT.

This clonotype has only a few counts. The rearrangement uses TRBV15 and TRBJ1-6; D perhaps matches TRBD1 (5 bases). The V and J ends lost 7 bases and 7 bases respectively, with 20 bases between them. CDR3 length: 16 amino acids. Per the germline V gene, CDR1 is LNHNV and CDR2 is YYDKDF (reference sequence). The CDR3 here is CATIPLGNRGNSPLHF. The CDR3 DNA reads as TGTGCCACCATTCCCTTGGGAAACCGGGGGAATTCACCCCTCCACTTT.

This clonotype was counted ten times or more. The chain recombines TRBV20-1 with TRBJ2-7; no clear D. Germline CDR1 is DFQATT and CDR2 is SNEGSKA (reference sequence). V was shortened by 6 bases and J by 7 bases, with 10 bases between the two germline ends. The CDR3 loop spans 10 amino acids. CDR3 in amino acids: CSAQFGEQYF. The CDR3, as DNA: TGCAGTGCGCAGTTCGGGGAGCAGTACTTC.

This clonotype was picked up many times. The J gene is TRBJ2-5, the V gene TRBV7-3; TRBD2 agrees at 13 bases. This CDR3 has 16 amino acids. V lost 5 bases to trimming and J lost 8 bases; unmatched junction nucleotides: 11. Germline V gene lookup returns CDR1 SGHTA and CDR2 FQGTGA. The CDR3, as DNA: TGTGCCAGCAGCCCAACTAGCGGGAGGGCTGCGGGAACCCAGTACTTC. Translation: CASSPTSGRAAGTQYF.

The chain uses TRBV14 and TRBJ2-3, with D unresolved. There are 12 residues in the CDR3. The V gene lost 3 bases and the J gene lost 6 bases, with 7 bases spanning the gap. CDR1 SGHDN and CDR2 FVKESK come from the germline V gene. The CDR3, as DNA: TGTGCCAGCAGCCAGAATAGGGATACGCAGTATTTT. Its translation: CASSQNRDTQYF.

The CDR3 protein is CASRLGTGYDEQYF. CDR3 DNA: TGTGCCAGCCGCCTCGGGACAGGGTACGACGAGCAGTACTTC. The V call is TRBV2, the J call TRBJ2-7; 9 nucleotides match TRBD1. CDR1 is SNHLY and CDR2 is FYNNEI in the germline V gene. The CDR3 loop spans 14 amino acids. After removal of 8 bases from V and 5 bases from J, the junction contained 10 bases not matched to a gene. The full variable domain, completed using reference TRBV2 and TRBJ2-7, is EPEVTQTPSHQVTQMGQEVILRCVPISNHLYFYWYRQILGQKVEFLVSFYNNEISEKSEIFDDQFSVERPDGSNFTLKIRSTKLEDSAMYFCASRLGTGYDEQYFGPGTRLTVT.

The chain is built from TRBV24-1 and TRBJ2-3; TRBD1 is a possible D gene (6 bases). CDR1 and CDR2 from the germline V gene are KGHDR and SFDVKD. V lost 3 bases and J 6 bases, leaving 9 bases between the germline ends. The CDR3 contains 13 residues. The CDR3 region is CATSDPDRDTQYF. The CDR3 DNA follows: TGTGCCACCAGTGATCCAGACAGGGATACGCAGTATTTT.

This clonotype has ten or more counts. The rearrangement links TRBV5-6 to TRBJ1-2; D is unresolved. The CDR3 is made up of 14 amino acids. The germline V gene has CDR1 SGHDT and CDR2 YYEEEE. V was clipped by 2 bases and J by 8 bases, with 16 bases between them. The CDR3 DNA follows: TGTGCCAGCAGCTTCCTCCCCGCGTTTGGCGGCTACACCTTC. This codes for CASSFLPAFGGYTF.